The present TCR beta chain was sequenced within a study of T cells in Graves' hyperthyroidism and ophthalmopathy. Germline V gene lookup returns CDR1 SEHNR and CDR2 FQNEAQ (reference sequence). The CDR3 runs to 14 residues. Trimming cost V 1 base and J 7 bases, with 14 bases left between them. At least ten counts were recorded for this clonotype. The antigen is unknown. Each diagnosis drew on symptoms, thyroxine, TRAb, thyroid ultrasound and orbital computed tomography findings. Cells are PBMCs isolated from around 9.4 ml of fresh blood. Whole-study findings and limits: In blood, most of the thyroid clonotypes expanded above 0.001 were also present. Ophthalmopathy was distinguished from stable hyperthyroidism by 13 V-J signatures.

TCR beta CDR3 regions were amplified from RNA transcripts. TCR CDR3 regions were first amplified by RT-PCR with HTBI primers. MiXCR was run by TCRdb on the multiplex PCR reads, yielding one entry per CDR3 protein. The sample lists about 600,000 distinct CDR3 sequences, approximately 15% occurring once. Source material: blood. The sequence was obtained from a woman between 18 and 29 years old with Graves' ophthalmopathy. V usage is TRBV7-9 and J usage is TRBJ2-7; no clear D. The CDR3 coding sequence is TGTGCCAGCAGCTTAGTGGGCCGAGAGAATGAGCAGTACTTC. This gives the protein CASSLVGRENEQYF.